This T cell receptor (beta chain) was recovered during a study of T cell responses to AZD1222 COVID-19 vaccine. The assay was immunoSEQ multiplex PCR, and TCRdb's table has in-frame clones only and misses some. The data contain around 140,000 clones, roughly 92% of them singletons. The CDR3 sequence is 15 residues long. V lost 3 bases and J 0 bases, leaving 12 bases between the germline ends. Germline V gives CDR1 SGHNT, CDR2 YYREEE (reference sequence). This chain uses TRBV5-4 with TRBJ1-2; unclear D gene. This sample comprised peripheral blood, obtained on day 0 of AZD1222 vaccination. This clonotype was obtained from an adult in good health. Written as DNA, the CDR3 is TGTGCCAGCAGCTCCTTACTTCTCGCTAACTATGGCTACACCTTC. Residues: CASSSLLLANYGYTF.